These 8 T cell receptor beta chains came from one sample sequenced in a study of Graves' ophthalmopathy and Graves' hyperthyroidism. RNA transcripts provided the template for amplifying TCR beta CDR3 regions. HTBI primers served in a first-round RT-PCR, which a second-round multiplex PCR followed. TCRdb re-called the multiplex PCR reads with MiXCR, one entry per CDR3 protein. The profile shows roughly 1.1 million distinct CDR3 sequences, roughly 35% of them singletons. The sequenced sample consisted of peripheral blood or thyroid tissue (not recorded which). The receptors were sampled from an adult man with Graves' hyperthyroidism.

This clonotype was recorded many times. This sequence joins TRBV15 and TRBJ2-7; TRBD1 matches at 8 bases. The germline V gene has CDR1 LNHNV and CDR2 YYDKDF (reference sequence). CDR3 length: 15 residues. With 0 bases clipped from V and 6 bases from J, the junction kept 7 bases outside the gene matches. The CDR3 sequence is CATSRDRGQGSEQYF. CDR3 sequence (DNA): TGTGCCACCAGCAGAGATCGTGGACAGGGCTCCGAGCAGTACTTC.

The chain joins TRBV6-5 to TRBJ1-4; 7 nucleotides align to TRBD1. CDR3 length: 14 amino acids. Per the germline V gene, CDR1 is MNHEY and CDR2 is SVGAGI. J lost 10 bases, V lost 6 bases, and 11 bases had no gene match. In DNA, the CDR3 is TGTGCCAGCAGAACCCTTGACAGGGACGGAAAACTGTTTTTT. This codes for CASRTLDRDGKLFF.

This rearrangement joins TRBV15 to TRBJ1-5, with TRBD1 identical over 7 bases. CDR3 length: 18 residues. Germline V CDR1 and CDR2: LNHNV, YYDKDF (reference sequence). The V segment lost 0 bases and the J segment 0 bases; nucleotides outside the gene matches: 8. The CDR3 DNA reads TGTGCCACCAGCAGAGATGGAGGGGGACAGTATAGCAATCAGCCCCAGCATTTT. Its translation is CATSRDGGGQYSNQPQHF.

The CDR3 sequence: CASHPPGTGGNTIYF. CDR3 DNA sequence: TGTGCCAGCCATCCGCCAGGGACAGGAGGAAACACCATATATTTT. The chain is built from TRBV19 and TRBJ1-3, with 8 bases aligning to TRBD1. This CDR3 has 15 residues. Germline-derived CDR1 and CDR2 are LNHDA and SQIVND (reference sequence). J lost 4 bases, V lost 9 bases, and 11 bases had no gene match.

The V gene is TRBV5-1, the J gene TRBJ2-5; 9 nucleotides agree with TRBD1. The CDR3 is made up of 16 amino acids. Per germline, CDR1 SGHRS and CDR2 YFSETQ. With 0 bases clipped from V and 4 bases from J, the junction kept 7 bases outside the gene matches. CDR3 coding DNA: TGCGCCAGCAGCTTGGCCCGGACAGGGGCACGAGAGACCCAGTACTTC. It yields the protein CASSLARTGARETQYF.

The J gene is TRBJ2-7, the V gene TRBV7-6; the D is unclear. V was pared by 1 base and J by 2 bases, with 12 bases between. The CDR3 contains 15 residues. Germline V gene data show CDR1 as SGHVS and CDR2 as FNYEAQ. The CDR3 spells CASSLGSSQTYEQYF. Written as DNA, the CDR3 is TGTGCCAGCAGCTTAGGGAGTTCCCAAACCTACGAGCAGTACTTC. Combining the CDR3 with reference TRBV7-6 and TRBJ2-7 gives the whole variable domain GAGVSQSPRYKVTKRGQDVALRCDPISGHVSLYWYRQALGQGPEFLTYFNYEAQQDKSGLPNDRFSAERPEGSISTLTIQRTEQRDSAMYRCASSLGSSQTYEQYFGPGTRLTVT.

This clonotype was recorded a few times. V usage is TRBV20-1 and J usage is TRBJ1-2, with D possibly being TRBD1 (5 bases). The V gene's germline CDR1 is DFQATT and CDR2 SNEGSKA (reference sequence). V lost 1 base, J lost 4 bases, and 13 bases lay in between. CDR3 size: 14 residues. The CDR3 loop reads CSARVLRGSYGYTF. CDR3 DNA: TGCAGTGCTAGAGTTCTGAGGGGTTCCTATGGCTACACCTTC.

This clonotype was counted ten times or more. The CDR3 DNA follows: TGTGCCAGTAGTATGTGGCAGGTGAACACTGAAGCTTTCTTT. Its protein is CASSMWQVNTEAFF. The V call is TRBV19, the J call TRBJ1-1; no firm D call. CDR3 size: 14 residues. V dropped 3 bases and J dropped 0 bases, with 8 bases sitting between them. Per the germline V gene, CDR1 is LNHDA and CDR2 is SQIVND (reference sequence).